A selection of T cell receptor beta chains follows, all from one sample in a study of blood T cell repertoires in COVID-19. Assay: immunoSEQ multiplex PCR; the TCRdb copy retains only in-frame clones and omits some. The data contain 150,000 or so clones, approximately 83% of them singletons. The sequenced sample consisted of PBMCs or T cells enriched from blood (not recorded which). The receptors come from a man aged 65 to 79 who had been exposed to COVID-19. Each CDR3 is given with its conserved first and last residue. Each record gives: J gene, clone size, D gene, V gene, CDR3 DNA, CDR3 protein. A D gene is named only where the DNA matches it firmly. Rows give clone size only sometimes, using once, few, many, or a class for an expanded clone.

TRBJ2-2	-	-	TRBV27	TGTGCCAGCAGTTTAGAGTGGAGTGGGACCGGGGAGCTGTTTTTT	CASSLEWSGTGELFF
TRBJ2-7	-	-	TRBV9	TGTGCCAGCAGCGGACCCTCCTTCCGGAGCGAGCAGTACTTC	CASSGPSFRSEQYF
TRBJ1-4	-	TRBD1	TRBV5-4	TGTGCCAGCAGCTTGGGGGGACAGGGAGGTGAAAAACTGTTTTTT	CASSLGGQGGEKLFF
TRBJ1-1	-	TRBD1	TRBV7-9	TGTGCCAGCAGGGTTACAGGGGACACTGAAGCTTTCTTT	CASRVTGDTEAFF
TRBJ1-1	-	-	TRBV10-1	TGCGCCAGCAGGGGGAGGGAGGGAACGAACACTGAAGCTTTCTTT	CASRGREGTNTEAFF
TRBJ2-1	-	TRBD2	TRBV11-2	TGTGCCAGCAGCTATAGCGGGCCGAGCGATGAGCAGTTCTTC	CASSYSGPSDEQFF
TRBJ2-7	once	TRBD1	TRBV5-1	TGCGCCAGCAGCCGGTCGGGGACAGGGACGATCTACGAGCAGTACTTC	CASSRSGTGTIYEQYF
TRBJ1-6	-	-	TRBV5-6	TGTGCCAGCAGTTCGACAGGAGTTAATTCACCCCTCCACTTT	CASSSTGVNSPLHF
TRBJ2-7	-	-	TRBV19	TGTGCCAGTAGTACCCCTGGACAGATTGCCTACGAGCAGTACTTC	CASSTPGQIAYEQYF
TRBJ1-4	-	TRBD1	TRBV4-2	TGTGCCAGCAGCCAGAACAGGGGCGCCGAAAAACTGTTTTTT	CASSQNRGAEKLFF
TRBJ1-2	-	TRBD1	TRBV28	TGTGCCAGCAGTTCCCGGGACAGGGTCCATGGCTACACCTTC	CASSSRDRVHGYTF
TRBJ2-3	-	TRBD1	TRBV19	TGTGCCAGTAGTATCCGGGACAGTATCACAGATACGCAGTATTTT	CASSIRDSITDTQYF
TRBJ1-4	-	-	TRBV9	TGTGCCAGCAGCGCCGACAGGAGTAATGAAAAACTGTTTTTT	CASSADRSNEKLFF
TRBJ2-3	-	TRBD2	TRBV4-3	TGCGCCAGCAGCCAATTTAGCGGGCATGGCACAGATACGCAGTATTTT	CASSQFSGHGTDTQYF
TRBJ2-2	-	-	TRBV27	TGTGCCAGCAATGGAGGGGGCTGGAACACCGGGGAGCTGTTTTTT	CASNGGGWNTGELFF
TRBJ2-1	-	TRBD1	TRBV7-3	TGTGCCAGCAGCACGCCCGGGACAGGGTCATTGAATGAGCAGTTCTTC	CASSTPGTGSLNEQFF
TRBJ2-2	-	TRBD2	TRBV5-1	TGCGCCAGCAGCGCCAGACTAGCGGGGGGGATGAACACCGGGGAGCTGTTTTTT	CASSARLAGGMNTGELFF
TRBJ2-2	-	TRBD1	TRBV19	TGTGCCAGTAGTATAGGAAGACAGGGGAAGGCCGGGGAGCTGTTTTTT	CASSIGRQGKAGELFF
TRBJ1-2	-	-	TRBV6-6	TGTGCCAGCAGCCGTACCGGGGGGGATGGCTACACCTTC	CASSRTGGDGYTF
TRBJ2-7	-	-	TRBV4-2	TGTGCCAGCAGCCAAGATGTAGGGGCGGTGTCCTACGAGCAGTACTTC	CASSQDVGAVSYEQYF
TRBJ2-5	-	-	TRBV11-1	TGTGCCAGCAGTTCCGGACTATCAGAGACCCAGTACTTC	CASSSGLSETQYF
TRBJ1-6	-	-	TRBV2	TGTGCCAGCAGTGAACAGGGTGTTAATTCACCCCTCCACTTT	CASSEQGVNSPLHF
TRBJ1-6	-	TRBD1	TRBV4-1	TGCGCCAGCAGCCAACCGGGACAGGGGACTAATTCACCCCTCCACTTT	CASSQPGQGTNSPLHF
TRBJ1-1	-	-	TRBV4-3	TGCGCCAGCAGGACGGGTGGGGCAAATGAAGCTTTCTTT	CASRTGGANEAFF
TRBJ1-2	-	TRBD1	TRBV5-5	TGTGCCAGCAGCTTGGGTGCCCCGGGACAGGGCTGGTATGGCTACACCTTC	CASSLGAPGQGWYGYTF
TRBJ1-3	once	TRBD1	TRBV5-1	TGCGCCAGCAGCCCGGACAGGGGGCTTGGAAACACCATATATTTT	CASSPDRGLGNTIYF
TRBJ2-5	-	-	TRBV7-6	TGTGCCAGCAGCTTATCGGAGACCCAGTACTTC	CASSLSETQYF
TRBJ1-1	-	-	TRBV20-1	TGCAGTGCTAGTGAACGGGCCCTGGAGGGCACTGAAGCTTTCTTT	CSASERALEGTEAFF
TRBJ2-4	-	TRBD2	TRBV12-3/TRBV12-4	TGTGCCAGCAGTTTAAGGGGAGGGGACATTCAGTACTTC	CASSLRGGDIQYF
TRBJ1-5	-	-	TRBV5-1	TGCGCCAGCAGCTTTCCCCGTAATAGCAATCAGCCCCAGCATTTT	CASSFPRNSNQPQHF
TRBJ2-3	-	TRBD2	TRBV5-1	TGCGCCAGCAGCCCCCACCCCGGGACTAGCGGGGGGGCTACAGATACGCAGTATTTT	CASSPHPGTSGGATDTQYF
TRBJ1-5	many	-	TRBV2	TGTGCCAGCACGGACAGACCCAATCAGCCCCAGCATTTT	CASTDRPNQPQHF
TRBJ1-3	-	-	TRBV7-2	TGTGCCAGCAGCTTAGGTGCACAGCCTGGAAACACCATATATTTT	CASSLGAQPGNTIYF
TRBJ1-2	-	TRBD1	TRBV7-2	TGTGCCAGCAGCTTAGGGGGGACAGACTATGGCTACACCTTC	CASSLGGTDYGYTF
TRBJ1-1	-	-	TRBV19	TGTGCCAGTAGTAAAAATATGAACACTGAAGCTTTCTTT	CASSKNMNTEAFF
TRBJ2-5	-	-	TRBV6-5	TGTGCCAGCCGGGGGGAGACCCAGTACTTC	CASRGETQYF
TRBJ1-5	-	TRBD1	TRBV24-1	TGTGCCACCAGTGGAGGACAGGGACGGGGTCAGCCCCAGCATTTT	CATSGGQGRGQPQHF
TRBJ1-5	once	TRBD1	TRBV20-1	TGCAGTGCTAGTAGGGGGCCAGGGAATCAGCCCCAGCATTTT	CSASRGPGNQPQHF
TRBJ2-2	-	TRBD2	TRBV4-2	TGTGCCAGCAGACGAAGCGTGGCGGGGGGAACCGGGGAGCTGTTTTTT	CASRRSVAGGTGELFF
TRBJ1-1	-	-	TRBV2	TGTGCCAGCCAGACAGGACAGAACACTGAAGCTTTCTTT	CASQTGQNTEAFF
TRBJ1-5	few	-	TRBV15	TGTGCCACCCAGACGGCTAGCTTAAGCAATCAGCCCCAGCATTTT	CATQTASLSNQPQHF
TRBJ2-1	-	-	TRBV27	TGTGCCAGCAGAATCATGATTAGCGTCCACAATGAGCAGTTCTTC	CASRIMISVHNEQFF
TRBJ2-6	few	-	TRBV18	TGTGCCAGCTTACGCGACTTATCTGGGGCCAACGTCCTGACTTTC	CASLRDLSGANVLTF
TRBJ2-1	-	-	TRBV5-1	TGCGCCAGCAGCTTGGCGGGACTTCTCTACAATGAGCAGTTCTTC	CASSLAGLLYNEQFF
TRBJ1-2	-	TRBD1	TRBV3-1/TRBV3-2	TGTGCCAGCAGCCAAGAGTTGTCAGGGGGCGTTGGGGGCTACACCTTC	CASSQELSGGVGGYTF
TRBJ2-5	-	TRBD1	TRBV28	TGTGCCAGCAGTCCCAGACAGGGGGCGCGGAGAGAGACCCAGTACTTC	CASSPRQGARRETQYF
TRBJ2-7	once	TRBD2	TRBV6-2/TRBV6-3	TGTGCCAGCAGTACCGGGACTAGCGGTTACGAGCAGTACTTC	CASSTGTSGYEQYF
TRBJ2-3	once	TRBD2	TRBV6-1	TGTGCCAGCAGTGAAGGTCTGATAGCGGGGGGCGGTACTAGCACAGATACGCAGTATTTT	CASSEGLIAGGGTSTDTQYF
TRBJ1-5	few	-	TRBV7-9	TGTGCCAGCAGCTTAGATGGCGGCCAGCCCCAGCATTTT	CASSLDGGQPQHF
TRBJ1-2	-	TRBD1	TRBV19	TGTGCCACGGGACAGGGTATGGCTGGCTACACCTTC	CATGQGMAGYTF
TRBJ2-3	-	-	TRBV6-5	TGTGCCAGCAGTCTGACAGCCTTCACAGATACGCAGTATTTT	CASSLTAFTDTQYF
TRBJ2-7	-	-	TRBV28	TGTGCCAGCAGTTCCAGGGGAATTCCCCCTTACGAGCAGTACTTC	CASSSRGIPPYEQYF